This T cell receptor beta chain was documented in a study of cytomegalovirus exposure and HLA in healthy donors. Per germline, CDR1 SGHVS and CDR2 FQNEAQ. CDR3 length equals 14 residues. V gave up 1 base and J gave up 2 bases, with 7 bases separating them. Primers included in the PCR were 60 Vbeta and 13 Jbeta primers. The method was immunoSEQ multiplex PCR; TCRdb's version includes in-frame clones alone and lacks a portion of them. Of tens of thousands of clones listed, roughly 70% are singletons. The rearrangement uses TRBV7-8 and TRBJ2-3; tentative D call: TRBD1 (5 bases). The clonotype was recovered from a woman between 45 and 65 years old in good health and CMV-seronegative. Material for sequencing was PBMCs. The CDR3 reads CASSLEGNTDTQYF. For the CDR3, the DNA is TGTGCCAGCAGCTTAGAGGGGAACACAGATACGCAGTATTTT.